This TCR beta chain was sequenced during a study of T cell clonotyping in hematopoietic cell transplantation. As to this clone: Its antigen is undetermined.

Recipient blood drawn about 28 days pretransplant and days 30, 100, 180 after. Study-wide points: CD4 and CD8 repertoire contributions could not be separated without sorting. Higher Inverse Simpson Index values in graft donor and pretransplant recipient predicted broader posttransplant TCR diversity. Pathologically expanded recipient clonotypes increased progressively from day 30 to day 180 as diversity fell.

The CDR3 runs 15 residues. Germline V gene lookup returns CDR1 MNHEY and CDR2 SVGAGI. J was trimmed by 7 bases and V by 2 bases; bases with no gene match: 10. Profiled with immunoSEQ multiplex PCR; TCRdb holds only in-frame clones, not every one. The table has around 13,000 clones, about 79% seen once; the top ten hold around 5.5%. The rearrangement uses TRBV6-5 and TRBJ1-1; TRBD1 matches 7 bases. The sequence derives from a female patient aged 35 to 55 who had an allogeneic stem cell transplant from a related donor, so T cells may come from the graft donor. Some clones in this sample may be carry-over from other donors' samples. The sample consisted of PBMCs, taken 100 days after allogeneic stem cell transplant. The CDR3 sequence: CASSYGGQGGLEAFF. CDR3 DNA: TGTGCCAGCAGTTACGGTGGGCAGGGGGGTCTTGAAGCTTTCTTT.